The clone carrying this TCR beta chain was counted at least ten times. The antigen remains unidentified. The sample is drawn from a study of T cells after yellow fever vaccination. Whole-study context: Some fractions had low cell numbers, and these were prepared with SMART-Seq v4 Ultra Low Input.

TCRdb re-called the 5' RACE reads with MiXCR, one entry per CDR3 protein. The profile covers about 58,000 distinct CDR3 sequences, with more than 5.5% appearing a single time and around 38% taken by the ten largest. V lost 0 bases and J 9 bases, leaving 18 bases between the germline ends. Germline assignment: CDR1 MNHEY and CDR2 SVGAGI. The CDR3 runs to 15 residues. Study results and caveats: CD4 and CD8 compartments shared a small share of clonotypes. By day 5 rather than day 15, the secondary response had peaked, though it was weaker.

The sequencing used CD8+ T cells sorted from PBMCs, collected on the day of the first yellow fever vaccination. This chain joins TRBV6-5 and TRBJ2-7, with D perhaps TRBD2 (5 bases). This TCR came from a young man who received the YFV17D yellow fever vaccine. DNA for the CDR3: TGTGCCAGCAGTTACTCGACTATTGGTGCGATTGGGCAGTACTTC. The encoded protein is CASSYSTIGAIGQYF.